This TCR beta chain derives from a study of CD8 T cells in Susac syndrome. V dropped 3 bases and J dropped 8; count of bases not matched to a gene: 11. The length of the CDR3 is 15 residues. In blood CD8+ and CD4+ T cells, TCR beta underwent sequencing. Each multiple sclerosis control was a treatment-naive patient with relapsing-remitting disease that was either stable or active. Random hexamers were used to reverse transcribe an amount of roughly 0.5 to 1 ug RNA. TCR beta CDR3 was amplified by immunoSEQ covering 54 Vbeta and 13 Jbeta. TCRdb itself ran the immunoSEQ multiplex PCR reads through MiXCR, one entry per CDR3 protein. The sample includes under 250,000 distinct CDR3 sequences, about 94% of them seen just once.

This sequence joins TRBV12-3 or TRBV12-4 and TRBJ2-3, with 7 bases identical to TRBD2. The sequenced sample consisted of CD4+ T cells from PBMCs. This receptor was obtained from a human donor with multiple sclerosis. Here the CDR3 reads CASSFWSGMGGTQYF. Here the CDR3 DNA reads TGTGCCAGCAGTTTCTGGAGCGGGATGGGCGGTACGCAGTATTTT.